This TCR beta chain derives from a study of PD-1 blockade in classical Hodgkin lymphoma (TCRdb year 2020). About the investigation overall: Nivolumab dosing was 3 mg/kg intravenously every 2 weeks, continuing until either disease progression or unacceptable toxicity. A peripheral blood immune signature of response to PD-1 blockade in classical Hodgkin lymphoma was defined using TCR beta sequencing and CyTOF.

Turning to this clone: This clone's antigen is unknown. No much larger clone is present one base from it, and per-base qualities are unavailable.

Genomic DNA was isolated using the Qiagen DNeasy kit from unsorted PBMCs as well as from negatively selected CD4+ and CD8+ fractions. TCR beta CDR3 regions were amplified by immunoSEQ multiplex PCR using primers annealing to V and J segments. Amplification bias was minimized using a synthetic immune receptor repertoire, and residual bias was removed computationally after sequencing. The original pipeline was this. Custom Python scripts were used to quantify repertoire diversity as the Shannon entropy index. Unsorted, CD4+ and CD8+ repertoires were analyzed separately, except for combined analyses in which CD4+ and CD8+ sequences were merged in silico. Clonal expansion was defined as a frequency increase of at least 2-fold after treatment compared with C1D1, and clones undetected at baseline were assigned a pseudocount of 0.5. Singleton clones were defined as clones with 0 or 1 copy at C1D1, and non-singleton clones were defined as clones with 2 or more copies. Clones expanded in unsorted samples were assigned a CD4+, CD8+ or unknown annotation through matching of protein sequences in sorted samples from the same patient. Wilcoxon tests on paired samples were used to test changes in diversity from C1D1 to C4D1. This is the immuneACCESS table as TCRdb keeps it, with only in-frame sequences that have V and J called. A part of the clones is gone; compared with another copy, unresolved V genes explain less than half, and the rest is unexplained. V, J and clone size reflect that table, while D and trimming were determined from the DNA. The sample has 20,000 to 25,000 clones on record, about 70% of them singletons. The ten largest clones capture 19% of the sample.

A distance of 12 bases separates the germline ends of V and J, which lose 0 bases and 0 bases respectively. The CDR3 starts with the cysteine, ends with the phenylalanine, and has 16 residues. Only CDR3 DNA is held: 48 bases, read in frame from base 1. Based on the germline V gene, the CDR1 and CDR2 sequences are SGDLS and YYNGEE. Results and caveats for the whole study, not just this receptor: Lower diversity was seen in patients whose nivolumab began less than 1 year after ASCT, and these patients were left out of later analyses so that immune reconstitution would not confound the results. Trial patients with a complete response had baseline diversity similar to that of newly diagnosed patients, while partial responders and progressors had significantly lower diversity. CD4+ but not CD8+ TCR diversity rose significantly by C4D1 (p=0.0027 vs p=0.16), most apparent in complete responders (p=0.02). The study was restricted to a single clinical trial cohort, and the causes of repertoire differences, possibly disease activity or prior therapy, were left undefined. Baseline TCR diversity was reported to be lower in newly diagnosed patients than in healthy donors and to be lower still in relapsed/refractory patients.

Sample time point, as interpreted from the label and publication: cycle 4 day 1 (C4D1), after five to seven weeks of nivolumab. Relapse after autologous stem cell transplantation had occurred in all trial patients, and cohorts A, B and C were distinguished by prior brentuximab vedotin exposure. The trial cohort comprised roughly 50 patients with relapsed/refractory classical Hodgkin lymphoma whose best overall responses were complete response, partial response or progressive disease. In the multi-cohort phase II CheckMate 205 trial, trial patients received single-agent nivolumab. An independent review committee assessed best overall response by applying the 2007 International Working Group response criteria. PBMCs from the trial were collected at three points: immediately before nivolumab initiation (C1D1), and during therapy at cycle 2 day 1 and cycle 4 day 1. Peripheral blood was collected in 8 mL Vacutainer Cell Preparation Tubes, from which PBMCs were isolated by centrifugation and then cryopreserved.

The V gene is TRBV9 and the J gene is TRBJ2-5; the D region possibly corresponds to TRBD2 (6 bases align). The source of this sequence is a human donor with classical Hodgkin lymphoma. This specimen was peripheral blood mononuclear cells (PBMCs), taken before the fourth cycle of nivolumab. The DNA reads TGTGCCAGCAGCGTAGGAGTGGGACTGCACCAAGAGACCCAGTACTTC. Its amino acids are CASSVGVGLHQETQYF.